This T cell receptor (beta chain) was identified in a study of blood T cell repertoires in COVID-19 (dated by TCRdb to about 2020). General notes on the study: Samples from collaborators originated in the United States, Italy and Spain and spanned both the acute and convalescent phases of COVID-19. The material from the prospective study consisted of cDNA or gDNA derived from T cells, B-cell-depleted T cells, or PBMCs. The dataset comprised deeply sampled blood TCRbeta repertoires from subjects exposed to, actively infected with, or recovered from COVID-19. The repertoires were released in a freely available public database meant as a resource for research on the immune response to SARS-CoV-2. Samples were obtained from the ongoing ImmuneRACE study (first 160 participants) and from 950 to 1,500 subjects provided by 6 global collaborators. The sample metadata nearly always contained a de-identified subject ID, COVID-19 status, age in years and sex. Where available, HLA class I and class II types were obtained from metadata supplied by the sample provider rather than from assay-based typing.

A remark on this clone: The antigen this receptor binds is unknown. No qualities accompany the bases; no much larger clone lies one base away.

In the prospective study, participants were 18 to 89 years old, resided in around 25 geographic areas of the United States, and were enrolled through a virtual design. In the prospective study, participants were assigned to cohorts based on the clinical history participants reported in a screening survey and a study questionnaire. In the prospective study, whole blood, serum and a nasopharyngeal or oropharyngeal swab were collected from each participant by mobile phlebotomists. Participants in the prospective study had the option to provide additional blood draws and questionnaires over a roughly 2-month period. Prospective study blood samples were shipped either frozen or at room temperature before DNA extraction. The full study reports these points: The quantity of clinical and demographic metadata differed by source and by participant and was supplied without curation.

TCRbeta CDR3 regions were amplified from genomic DNA using the immunoSEQ Assay, a bias-controlled multiplex PCR. The paper's processing steps were these. Within the assay, amplification of reference gene primers was used to estimate how many nucleated cells each sample contained. To quantify the absolute abundance of each unique TCRbeta CDR3 rearrangement, sequence reads were collapsed and filtered. For each sample, productive Simpson clonality was calculated as the square root of Simpson's diversity index over productive rearrangements. Not all clones reach the TCRdb copy of this immuneACCESS table, which keeps in-frame sequences only. Checked studies attribute under half of the gap to unresolved V genes and leave the rest unexplained. V and J calls and clone size are given by that table; D and trimming were obtained from the DNA. The sample profile shows 250,000 to 300,000 clones; over 80% of them were found once. The ten top clones hold about 1.2% of the sample.

The CDR3 goes from the cysteine to the phenylalanine over 15 residues. The DNA shown is the 45-base CDR3, in frame from base 1. From V the trimming removes 5 bases and from J it removes 1 base, while the gene matches leave 7 bases of the junction unaccounted for. The germline V gene encodes CDR1 SGHAT and CDR2 FQNNGV. The sequence was collected from a human donor in a cohort exposed to, infected with or recovered from COVID-19 (not recorded which). The donor label of this sample is uncertain. The sample taken for sequencing was PBMCs or T cells enriched from blood (not recorded which). The rearranged segments are TRBV11-2 and TRBJ1-1, with TRBD1 matching 7 junction bases. The sequence in DNA is TGTGCCAGCAGCCCCCGGGACAGACAGAACACTGAAGCTTTCTTT. Its product reads: CASSPRDRQNTEAFF.